The rows below give T cell receptor beta chains drawn from one sample of a study of cytomegalovirus exposure and HLA in healthy donors. Sequenced by immunoSEQ multiplex PCR; TCRdb stores in-frame clones only, minus some. The sample carries approximately 150,000 clones, 76% recorded once. The specimen was PBMCs. These receptors were collected from a male donor in good health and CMV-seronegative. Both conserved end residues are part of each CDR3. D genes are given only for firm matches. Some rows mark clone size as missing; the rest say once, few, many or name a class of expanded clone.

size	V	D	J	DNA	CDR3
.	TRBV10-3	TRBD2	TRBJ2-1	TGTGCCACCCAGACTAGCGGGGCCGACAATGAGCAGTTCTTC	CATQTSGADNEQFF
.	TRBV4-1	TRBD2	TRBJ2-7	TGCGCCAGCAGCCAAGGAATCGGCGGGGGAAGCTACGAGCAGTACTTC	CASSQGIGGGSYEQYF
.	TRBV5-6	TRBD2	TRBJ2-7	TGTGCCAGCAGCCCCCGGACTAGCGGGGGGTTTAGAGCGTACGAGCAGTACTTC	CASSPRTSGGFRAYEQYF
.	TRBV5-1	.	TRBJ1-1	TGCGCCAGCAGCTTGGATAGCAGGGGAGCTTTCTTT	CASSLDSRGAFF
once	TRBV5-5	.	TRBJ2-3	TGTGCCAGCAGCTTGGACCCTCGGGGCACAGATACGCAGTATTTT	CASSLDPRGTDTQYF
.	TRBV10-3	TRBD2	TRBJ2-7	TGTGCCATCAGCACGCGGGGGGACGAGCAGTACTTC	CAISTRGDEQYF
.	TRBV6-1	TRBD1	TRBJ2-7	TGTGCCAGCAGTAATTCCGGGACAGGGGCGCAGGGGCTGCACTTC	CASSNSGTGAQGLHF
.	TRBV7-2	TRBD2	TRBJ2-1	TGTGCCAGCAGCTTCAAAGGACTAGCGGCCAATGAGCAGTTCTTC	CASSFKGLAANEQFF
.	TRBV2	.	TRBJ1-2	TGTGCCAGCAGTGAGCTTGGCGGTAGGGGCTATGGCTACACCTTC	CASSELGGRGYGYTF
.	TRBV6-5	TRBD1	TRBJ2-3	TGTGCCAGCAGTTACAGTGGGACAGGGCACACAGATACGCAGTATTTT	CASSYSGTGHTDTQYF
.	TRBV5-6	.	TRBJ2-7	TGTGCCAGCAGCTTGGTCGGTGTTTACGAGCAGTACTTC	CASSLVGVYEQYF
once	TRBV6-5	TRBD2	TRBJ2-1	TGTGCCAGCAGTTCAACTAGCGGGAGCTACAATGAGCAGTTCTTC	CASSSTSGSYNEQFF
.	TRBV7-2	TRBD2	TRBJ2-1	TGTGCCAGCATCCGACTAGCGGGAGACAATGAGCAGTTCTTC	CASIRLAGDNEQFF
.	TRBV30	.	TRBJ1-4	TGTGCCTGGAGTGTACAACCTTTCGAAAAACTGTTTTTT	CAWSVQPFEKLFF
few	TRBV7-9	.	TRBJ2-1	TGTGCCAGCAGCTTTGAGGGAGCCGCGGGTGAGCAGTTCTTC	CASSFEGAAGEQFF
.	TRBV4-2	TRBD2	TRBJ2-1	TGTGCCAGCAGCCAAAGGTCCACTAGCGGGGGGGACAATGAGCAGTTCTTC	CASSQRSTSGGDNEQFF
.	TRBV9	TRBD2	TRBJ2-3	TGTGCCAGCAGCCCTAGCGGGGTTAGCGGTACGCAGTATTTT	CASSPSGVSGTQYF
.	TRBV5-6	.	TRBJ2-1	TGTGCCAGCAGCTTGACTAGTGGTTCCTACAATGAGCAGTTCTTC	CASSLTSGSYNEQFF
few	TRBV7-9	.	TRBJ2-7	TGTGCCAGCAGCTCACCCGGACAGCCCTACGAGCAGTACTTC	CASSSPGQPYEQYF
few	TRBV4-3	.	TRBJ2-1	TGCGCCAGCAGCACCCGGACGGGAGTCTACCTCGGTGAGCAGTTCTTC	CASSTRTGVYLGEQFF
.	TRBV6-5	TRBD1	TRBJ2-7	TGTGCCAGCAGTCCCCTTTTGGGCAGGGGGCTTGAGCAGTACTTC	CASSPLLGRGLEQYF
.	TRBV4-2	.	TRBJ1-4	TGTGCCAGCAGCCGGGGGGGACCATATGAAAAACTGTTTTTT	CASSRGGPYEKLFF
.	TRBV18	.	TRBJ1-3	TGTGCCAGCTCACGGACAAACTCTGGAAACACCATATATTTT	CASSRTNSGNTIYF
.	TRBV7-2	.	TRBJ2-1	TGTGCCAGCAGCCCCAGCGGATTTTACAATGAGCAGTTCTTC	CASSPSGFYNEQFF
.	TRBV5-6	TRBD2	TRBJ2-1	TGTGCCAGCAGCTTCAGCGGGGGGGCCTACAATGAGCAGTTCTTC	CASSFSGGAYNEQFF
.	TRBV2	.	TRBJ2-7	TGTGCCAGCAAGCTCGTATCCTACGAGCAGTACTTC	CASKLVSYEQYF
.	TRBV29-1	TRBD1	TRBJ1-2	TGCAGCGTTGAAAGTATGGACAGGGAAGTTGGCTACACCTTC	CSVESMDREVGYTF
medium-sized	TRBV7-9	.	TRBJ2-5	TGTGCCAGCAGCATCCGCCGAGGACGGGGAAAGGGCTCAGAGACCCAGTACTTC	CASSIRRGRGKGSETQYF
.	TRBV2	.	TRBJ1-2	TGTGCCAGCAGAAGCGACAGCTATGGCTACACCTTC	CASRSDSYGYTF
.	TRBV6-6	.	TRBJ2-5	TGTGCCAGCAGTTACTCTGGCCTTCAAGAGACCCAGTACTTC	CASSYSGLQETQYF
.	TRBV4-2	.	TRBJ2-7	TGTGCCAGCAGCCAAGCCCCAGGGGTGGCCTACGAGCAGTACTTC	CASSQAPGVAYEQYF
once	TRBV11-2	TRBD2	TRBJ2-1	TGTGCCAGCAGCTTAGACCCCCTAGCGGGAGGCCACAGCTTCTTC	CASSLDPLAGGHSFF
.	TRBV6-1	.	TRBJ2-2	TGTGCCAGCAGTGATTGGACTGTGAACACCGGGGAGCTGTTTTTT	CASSDWTVNTGELFF
.	TRBV7-9	.	TRBJ1-1	TGTGCCAGCAGCCTTGGCACCCCAAGCACTGAAGCTTTCTTT	CASSLGTPSTEAFF
few	TRBV7-9	.	TRBJ2-2	TGTGCCAGCAGTGATCCTCAGGAGAACACCGGGGAGCTGTTTTTT	CASSDPQENTGELFF
few	TRBV2	TRBD1	TRBJ2-7	TGTGCCAGCTCCGACAGGGGGCGCACCTACGAGCAGTACTTC	CASSDRGRTYEQYF
.	TRBV28	.	TRBJ1-5	TGTGCCAGCCAGGGGACGAGCAATCAGCCCCAGCATTTT	CASQGTSNQPQHF
.	TRBV25-1	.	TRBJ2-2	TGTGCCAGCAGTGGCACAGGAGTTAACACCGGGGAGCTGTTTTTT	CASSGTGVNTGELFF
few	TRBV7-2	.	TRBJ2-1	TGTGCCAGCAGCTTAGGGGGGGGCGTGGGCGAGCAGTTCTTC	CASSLGGGVGEQFF
.	TRBV30	.	TRBJ2-7	TGTGCCTGGACCCTTGATTCAGGGCCCTACGAGCAGTACTTC	CAWTLDSGPYEQYF
.	TRBV5-1	TRBD1	TRBJ2-3	TGCGCCAGCACCTTTCATGTAGGGGGCGCATCTAGCACAGATACGCAGTATTTT	CASTFHVGGASSTDTQYF
.	TRBV10-3	.	TRBJ2-7	TGTGCCATCAGCCTTACCGGGAGCCGGGACCACTCCTACGAGCAGTACTTC	CAISLTGSRDHSYEQYF
.	TRBV27	.	TRBJ2-1	TGTGCCAGCACCCTTCGGTCAAGCTCCTACAATGAGCAGTTCTTC	CASTLRSSSYNEQFF
.	TRBV7-2	.	TRBJ2-5	TGTGCCAGCAGCCGAGAGGCGGGCGGGGCCCGGGAGACCCAGTACTTC	CASSREAGGARETQYF
.	TRBV7-2	TRBD2	TRBJ2-7	TGTGCCAGCAGCCAACTAGCGGGATTCCTATACGAGCAGTACTTC	CASSQLAGFLYEQYF
.	TRBV25-1	.	TRBJ1-5	TGTGCCAGCAGTGGACTCGATTATAGCAATCAGCCCCAGCATTTT	CASSGLDYSNQPQHF
few	TRBV4-3	.	TRBJ1-6	TGCGCCAGCAGCCGCAGCTCCTATAATTCACCCCTCCACTTT	CASSRSSYNSPLHF
.	TRBV5-6	TRBD1	TRBJ2-1	TGTGCCAGCAGCTCCCTCTCCAGGGGGCTTAGCTCCTACAATGAGCAGTTCTTC	CASSSLSRGLSSYNEQFF
.	TRBV7-9	.	TRBJ2-2	TGTGCCAGCACCCGGTTCGGGGGTCCCACCGGGGAGCTGTTTTTT	CASTRFGGPTGELFF